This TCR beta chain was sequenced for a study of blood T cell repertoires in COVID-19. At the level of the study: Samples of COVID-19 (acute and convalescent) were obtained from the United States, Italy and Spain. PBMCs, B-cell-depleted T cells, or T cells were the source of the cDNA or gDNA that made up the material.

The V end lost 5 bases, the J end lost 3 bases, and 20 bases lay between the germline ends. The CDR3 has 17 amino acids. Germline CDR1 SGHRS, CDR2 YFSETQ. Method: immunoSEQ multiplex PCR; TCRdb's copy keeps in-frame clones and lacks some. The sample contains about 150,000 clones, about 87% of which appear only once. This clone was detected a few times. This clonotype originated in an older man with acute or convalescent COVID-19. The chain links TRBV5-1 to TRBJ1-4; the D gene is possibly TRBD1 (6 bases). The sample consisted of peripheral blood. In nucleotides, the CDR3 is TGCGCCAGCAGTCATACAGGGCGGACGGTAGCTAATGAAAAACTGTTTTTT. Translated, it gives CASSHTGRTVANEKLFF.